This T cell receptor (beta chain) was captured in a study of blood T cell repertoires in COVID-19. Data came from immunoSEQ multiplex PCR; TCRdb stores just in-frame clones and leaves some out. This sample yields around 250,000 clones, of which more than 70% are seen a single time; roughly 7.8% belongs to the top ten. The CDR3 extends over 13 amino acids. Germline CDR1 SGHTA, CDR2 FQGNSA. Trimming cost V 3 bases and J 5 bases, with 10 bases left between them. Sequencing was performed on peripheral blood. This receptor was obtained from a man in his forties or fifties with active or convalescent COVID-19. V gene TRBV7-2 combines with J gene TRBJ2-5; no firm D call. In nucleotides, the CDR3 is TGTGCCAGCAGCTTCGCTGGTCGGGAGACCCAGTACTTC. Its protein product is CASSFAGRETQYF.